Below, 27 T cell receptor beta chains from the same sample are listed, as sequenced in a study of beta chain features in type 1 diabetes. The study, taken as a whole, reports: Shorter TCRB CDR3s, moderately but significantly so, marked every one of the four CD4+ subsets in Type 1 diabetes patients.

These receptors have no known antigen. Expressed TCRB transcripts got sequenced, as all isolated RNA was reverse transcribed. The data were produced by immunoSEQ multiplex PCR, yet TCRdb's version contains in-frame clones alone and is incomplete. The table lists about 170,000 clones, 7.8% of them singletons. The sample was central memory CD4+ T cells from blood. Receptors were obtained from a woman in her thirties or forties with type 1 diabetes.

This clone was counted between two and nine times. The chain uses TRBV15 and TRBJ1-3; unclear D gene. Germline CDR1 reads LNHNV; CDR2 reads YYDKDF (reference sequence). The length of the CDR3 is 13 residues. Trimming left V 8 bases short and J 4 bases short, with 12 bases between. The DNA for the CDR3 is TGTGCCACCGCGACGGGAATCGGAAACACCATATATTTT. It codes for CATATGIGNTIYF.

The chain is built from TRBV20-1 and TRBJ1-5, with D possibly TRBD1 on 6 matching bases. This CDR3 contains 10 residues. Trimming left V 6 bases short and J 11 bases short, with 11 bases between. Germline V gene lookup returns CDR1 DFQATT and CDR2 SNEGSKA (reference sequence). In DNA form, the CDR3 reads TGCAGTGCATACACAGGGACCCAGCATTTT. Translating gives CSAYTGTQHF.

Ten or more counts support this clone. The CDR3 bases are TGCAGCGTTGAAGATCGGGGGACAGAGTCCTACGAGCAGTACTTC. Translation gives CSVEDRGTESYEQYF. The chain carries TRBV29-1 and TRBJ2-7; tentatively, D is TRBD1 (7 bases). Trimming left V 0 bases short and J 1 base short, with 13 bases between. CDR1 and CDR2 from the germline V gene are SQVTM and ANQGSEA. This CDR3 spans 15 amino acids.

This clone was counted a few times. V gene TRBV30 combines with J gene TRBJ2-5, with 11 bases that match TRBD2. This CDR3 region has 16 residues. Trimming at V came to 2 bases and at J to 2 bases, leaving 7 bases not matched to a gene. The germline CDR1 and CDR2 sequences are GTSNPN and SVGIG (reference sequence). The CDR3: CAWSPFGTSGQETQYF. CDR3 nucleotides: TGTGCCTGGAGTCCGTTCGGGACTAGCGGACAAGAGACCCAGTACTTC.

This clone came up a few times. The J gene is TRBJ2-3, the V gene TRBV5-1; 8 nucleotides align to TRBD1. The CDR3 runs to 13 residues. Germline assignment: CDR1 SGHRS and CDR2 YFSETQ. CDR3 sequence (DNA): TGCCCCGACAGGGGAGGACACACAGATACGCAGTATTTT. Its protein is CPDRGGHTDTQYF.

This clone was counted ten times or more. This CDR3 reads CASSWPTGDTEAFF. DNA for the CDR3: TGTGCCAGCAGCTGGCCGACGGGGGACACTGAAGCTTTCTTT. The chain employs TRBV5-4 and TRBJ1-1; tentative D call: TRBD1 (5 bases). V lost 3 bases to trimming and J lost 3 bases, with 12 bases between them. Germline V CDR1 and CDR2: SGHNT, YYREEE (reference sequence). The length of the CDR3 is 14 residues.

This clone was recorded a few times. The V and J genes are TRBV27 and TRBJ1-1; 7 bases agree with TRBD1. CDR1 MNHEY and CDR2 SMNVEV come from the germline V gene (reference sequence). This CDR3 is built from 13 residues. Unmatched junction bases numbered 2, after V lost 6 bases and J lost 1 base. CDR3 sequence: CASRGQKNTEAFF. CDR3 in DNA: TGTGCCAGCAGGGGACAGAAGAACACTGAAGCTTTCTTT.

This clone was picked up many times. The chain combines TRBV29-1 with TRBJ2-7; 7 bases align to TRBD1. The J segment lost 2 bases and the V segment lost 4 bases, leaving 2 bases of the junction unmatched. This CDR3 has 12 amino acids. The germline CDR1 and CDR2 sequences are SQVTM and ANQGSEA. CDR3: CSVGGQPYEQYF. CDR3 bases: TGCAGCGTTGGGGGACAGCCCTACGAGCAGTACTTC.

This clone was seen only a few times. CDR3 DNA sequence: TGCGCCAGCAGCCAAGAAGGGGGCCGGGGAGGGGCCAACGTCCTGACTTTC. This encodes CASSQEGGRGGANVLTF. The chain joins TRBV4-1 to TRBJ2-6, with 7 bases fitting TRBD1. Germline V gives CDR1 MGHRA, CDR2 YSYEKL. J gave up 4 bases and V 0 bases, and 6 bases lay outside the gene matches. This CDR3 region has 17 residues.

This clone was observed a few times. This chain connects TRBV5-6 to TRBJ1-1; no clear D gene. V was shortened by 6 bases and J by 5 bases, with 14 bases between the two germline ends. The CDR3 has 13 amino acids. Germline CDR1 and CDR2: SGHDT and YYEEEE. The CDR3 here is CASNPFPRTEAFF. As DNA, the CDR3 is TGTGCCAGCAACCCGTTCCCGCGTACTGAAGCTTTCTTT.

This clone was counted at least ten times. The chain combines TRBV5-1 with TRBJ2-5, with 9 bases that match TRBD2. Germline loops: CDR1 SGHRS, CDR2 YFSETQ. Germline trimming cut 4 bases from V and 2 bases from J; bases unmatched to any gene: 9. The CDR3 runs to 16 residues. CDR3 sequence reads: CASSIAGVKAQETQYF. The CDR3, as DNA: TGCGCCAGCAGCATAGCGGGAGTCAAGGCACAAGAGACCCAGTACTTC.

This clone was seen many times. The chain employs TRBV9 and TRBJ2-7, with TRBD1 matching 9 bases. This CDR3 is 15 amino acids long. The junction had 6 bases not matched to a gene; V was cut back by 4 bases and J by 1 base. CDR1 SGDLS and CDR2 YYNGEE come from the germline V gene. The DNA for the CDR3 is TGTGCCAGCAGCCCAGGGACAGGGCGTTCCTACGAGCAGTACTTC. This sequence encodes CASSPGTGRSYEQYF.

This clone was found a few times. V usage is TRBV7-9 and J usage is TRBJ2-5, with 11 positions matching TRBD2. V lost 4 bases, J lost 3 bases, and 13 bases stayed unmatched. CDR1 SEHNR and CDR2 FQNEAQ come from the germline V gene (reference sequence). This CDR3 is 18 amino acids long. CDR3 in DNA: TGTGCCAGCAGCTCCGGTGGGACTAGCGGACCGAATGAAGAGACCCAGTACTTC. Amino acid sequence: CASSSGGTSGPNEETQYF.

This clone came up many times. The rearrangement uses TRBV27 and TRBJ1-2, with TRBD1 matching 9 bases. With 6 bases clipped from V and 4 bases from J, the junction kept 6 bases outside the gene matches. There are 14 residues in the CDR3. CDR1 and CDR2 from the germline V gene are MNHEY and SMNVEV (reference sequence). The CDR3 DNA follows: TGTGCCAGCAGCCGGGACAGGGAGGGCTATGGCTACACCTTC. It encodes CASSRDREGYGYTF.

The chain employs TRBV11-2 and TRBJ2-7; no definite D call. V was cut by 4 bases and J by 1 base, with 11 bases left in between. This CDR3 comprises 14 residues. Germline CDR1 reads SGHAT; CDR2 reads FQNNGV. CDR3 protein: CASSSNQASYEQYF. DNA of the CDR3: TGTGCCAGCAGCTCGAATCAGGCTTCCTACGAGCAGTACTTC.

This clone has a handful of counts. The V gene is TRBV7-7, the J gene TRBJ2-1; TRBD2 matches at 7 bases. This CDR3 comprises 15 residues. Per the germline V gene, CDR1 is SSHAT and CDR2 is FNYEAQ (reference sequence). With 1 base clipped from V and 5 bases from J, the junction kept 5 bases outside the gene matches. The CDR3 protein is CASSLGGRADNEQFF. The CDR3 DNA sequence: TGTGCCAGCAGCTTAGGTGGGAGGGCGGACAATGAGCAGTTCTTC.

This rearrangement joins TRBV15 to TRBJ1-4; D not certain. Germline CDR1 reads LNHNV; CDR2 reads YYDKDF (reference sequence). The V end was cut by 0 bases, the J end by 7 bases, with 12 bases between. The CDR3 spans 15 residues. CDR3 bases: TGTGCCACCAGCAGAGATCTGTCGAGTGGTGAAAAACTGTTTTTT. Its protein product is CATSRDLSSGEKLFF.

This sequence joins TRBV27 and TRBJ1-1; no reliable D call. Looked up from germline, CDR1 is MNHEY and CDR2 is SMNVEV (reference sequence). The CDR3 has 11 amino acids. V shed 4 bases and J shed 10 bases, with 10 bases lying between them. DNA for the CDR3: TGTGCCAGCAGTTCCCGGGTGCGAGCTTTCTTT. This gives the protein CASSSRVRAFF.

V gene TRBV14 combines with J gene TRBJ1-1; D gene uncertain. Germline V gene data show CDR1 as SGHDN and CDR2 as FVKESK. There are 15 residues in the CDR3. V was clipped by 4 bases and J by 5 bases, with 17 bases between them. The CDR3 DNA reads as TGTGCCAGCAGCCGAGTGGAGGGTACGAGGACTGAAGCTTTCTTT. Protein sequence: CASSRVEGTRTEAFF.

V gene TRBV14 combines with J gene TRBJ1-5, with D possibly TRBD1 on 5 matching bases. The CDR3 runs 13 residues. Germline values: CDR1 SGHDN, CDR2 FVKESK. Trimming left V 3 bases short and J 9 bases short, with 12 bases between. The DNA of the CDR3 is TGTGCCAGCAGCCAGACCTACGGGGGGCCCCAGCATTTT. Encoded protein: CASSQTYGGPQHF.

The chain combines TRBV7-2 with TRBJ2-3, with 11 bases identical to TRBD1. This CDR3 is built from 14 residues. The V gene's germline CDR1 is SGHTA and CDR2 FQGNSA. Unmatched junction bases numbered 2, after V lost 5 bases and J lost 4 bases. This chain's CDR3 is CASSRDRGADTQYF. For the CDR3, the DNA is TGTGCCAGCAGCCGGGACAGGGGGGCAGATACGCAGTATTTT.

The V gene is TRBV7-2, the J gene TRBJ1-1, with D possibly TRBD1 on 5 matching bases. From germline, CDR1 is SGHTA and CDR2 FQGNSA. Trimming shortened V by 2 bases and J by 8 bases, and 9 bases separated the two germline ends. CDR3 size: 12 residues. The CDR3: CASSLLGREAFF. The CDR3 nucleotides are TGTGCCAGCAGCTTATTGGGGCGAGAAGCTTTCTTT.

This chain links TRBV28 with TRBJ1-1, with a tentative D call TRBD1 (6 bases). The CDR3 is 13 amino acids. The ends were cut back, 6 bases at V and 1 base at J, with 9 bases in the middle. Germline V gene data show CDR1 as MDHEN and CDR2 as SYDVKM. The CDR3 DNA reads TGTGCCAGCAGGGGGACACAGAACACTGAAGCTTTCTTT. This sequence encodes CASRGTQNTEAFF.

In its sample, this clone was seen a few times. The chain employs TRBV28 and TRBJ2-2, with D possibly TRBD2 on 5 matching bases. V dropped 2 bases and J dropped 2 bases, with 21 bases sitting between them. This CDR3 comprises 19 residues. From germline, CDR1 is MDHEN and CDR2 SYDVKM. The CDR3 sequence: CASSLTSRWRSGNTGELFF. DNA for the CDR3: TGTGCCAGCAGTTTAACTTCTCGGTGGAGGAGTGGAAACACCGGGGAGCTGTTTTTT.

This clone was observed at least ten times. This chain connects TRBV28 to TRBJ2-7; 12 nucleotides align to TRBD2. After removal of 7 bases from V and 4 bases from J, the junction contained 11 bases not matched to a gene. CDR1 and CDR2 from the germline V gene are MDHEN and SYDVKM. The CDR3 has 16 residues. The DNA of the CDR3 is TGTGCCAGCACTCCACCCCTAGCGGGAGGGCCGTACGAGCAGTACTTC. Protein product: CASTPPLAGGPYEQYF. Full variable domain (outside the CDR3, taken from reference TRBV28 and TRBJ2-7): DVKVTQSSRYLVKRTGEKVFLECVQDMDHENMFWYRQDPGLGLRLIYFSYDVKMKEKGDIPEGYSVSREKKERFSLILESASTNQTSMYLCASTPPLAGGPYEQYFGPGTRLTVT.

The DNA for the CDR3 is TGTGCCAGCAGCGGGTCCGGGACATCCTACGAGCAGTACTTC. Translation: CASSGSGTSYEQYF. This chain connects TRBV5-6 to TRBJ2-7; perhaps TRBD1 as D (6 bases). There are 14 residues in the CDR3. Trimming left V 4 bases short and J 1 base short, with 12 bases between. Per the germline V gene, CDR1 is SGHDT and CDR2 is YYEEEE.

The rearrangement uses TRBV7-2 and TRBJ2-5; D ambiguous. Trimming removed 5 bases from V and 5 bases from J, with 9 bases in between. The CDR3 has 12 amino acids. Germline-derived CDR1 and CDR2 are SGHTA and FQGNSA. The CDR3 is CASSEVEETQYF. DNA for the CDR3: TGTGCCAGCAGCGAGGTCGAGGAGACCCAGTACTTC.